The present T cell receptor beta chain was sequenced within a study of shared clonotypes between healthy human individuals (dated by TCRdb to between 2020 and 2021). Describing the broader study: Three men and a couple of women, aged 18 to 49 years, made up the cohort. Between about 0.8 and 9 billion PBMCs per donor were obtained by leukapheresis. The study deeply sequenced blood TCR repertoires of 5 or 6 healthy adults to estimate repertoire size and the extent of clonotype sharing between individuals. For each donor, three plates each were used for CD4 naive and CD4 memory, two plates were used for CD8 naive, and one plate was used for CD8 memory. Different laboratories and diverse techniques were used to prepare libraries and sequence TCR repertoires, to increase sequencing depth and limit assay-specific biases. On the study overall, not on this receptor specifically: Rarefaction of sorted-subset datasets indicated incomplete sequencing despite the large sequencing depth. Higher generation probabilities were observed for clonotypes shared by all four sorted-subset donors than for non-shared clonotypes. Across a few donors, 5% to 6% of naive CD4, 3% to 4% of naive CD8, around 2.5% of memory CD4, and roughly 0.41% of memory CD8 clonotypes were shared. Naive subsets generally had larger estimated clonotype richness than memory subsets did. Sampling was limited to blood, and TCR repertoires in tissue likely differ from TCR repertoires in blood. The small number of donors limited the genetic and exposure-history diversity represented. Pairwise subsampling indicated that sequencing depth was expected to affect the degree of clonotype sharing among donors.

The germline V gene encodes CDR1 SGHNT and CDR2 YYREEE (reference sequence). V is pruned by 2 bases and J by 5 bases, leaving 11 bases of the junction without a gene match. The cysteine opens and the phenylalanine closes a CDR3 of 16 amino acids. Of the read, only the CDR3 DNA is kept; its 48 bases are in frame from base 1. Using the deep immunoSEQ assay, multiplex PCR amplified TCR CDR3 regions from genomic DNA. Extracted genomic DNA from each cell subset was spread evenly across all wells of several immunoSEQ 96-well plates, with each plate serving as a replicate. For sorted subsets, each replicate PCR was loaded with 200 ng genomic DNA, equivalent to 30,000 or so T cell genomes. Purified libraries were measured with a Qubit 3.0 fluorometer, size-checked on a Bioanalyzer 2100, and measured again with the KAPA Library Quantification kit. Each immunoSEQ 96-well plate was sequenced on its own single-read 150-cycle Illumina NextSeq 550 flow cell. Per the source publication's procedure: The immunoSEQ output contained only junctional sequences without quality scores, so filtering could not match that applied to full-length reads. Sequences were annotated with PyIR, a Python wrapper for IgBLAST v1.9, using IMGT germline references to assign V/J genes and CDR3. Reads with weak V/J assignments (E-value above 1e-6), missing CDR3, stop codons, out-of-frame junctions, or ambiguous translated residues were removed. V3J clonotypes were defined by identical inferred V gene, J gene, and CDR3 amino acid sequence. Percentage overlap between repertoires was calculated by dividing the number of shared unique clonotypes by the size of the smaller repertoire. Three approaches were used to assess repertoire richness: RTK rarefaction, the Chao1 estimator, and Recon v2.1 estimates of unobserved clonotypes. Generation probabilities for all TCRbeta clonotypes obtained by the gDNA method from a handful of donors were computed using OLGA. TCRdb re-hosts the immuneACCESS table, in-frame sequences only. Its copies lack some clones; in the studies checked, an unresolved V gene accounts for under half of them, and the cause for the rest is not known. Clonal size and the V and J genes are those of that table, whereas D and trimming came from the DNA. The sample table shows more than 1.2 million clones, and approximately 98.5% are seen once. In total, the top ten clones hold 0.36% of the sample.

The donors were healthy, HIV-negative adults who had no recently reported acute infections or vaccinations. All donors were Caucasian adults living in Nashville, Tennessee, USA. CD4+ T cells were enriched by magnetic negative selection; naive cells were then positively selected on CD45RA, and the negative fraction formed the memory subset. After blood collection by leukapheresis, PBMCs were isolated using Ficoll-Histopaque density gradient centrifugation and then cryopreserved in the vapor phase of liquid nitrogen. Purity and quantity of every magnetically sorted T cell population were checked by analytical flow cytometry. Each sorted fraction had its genomic DNA isolated and then quantified by UV absorbance on a Nanodrop 2000c. Points on this clone: Its antigen target is currently unknown. Base-call qualities are not available, and no considerably larger clone is one nucleotide away.

The receptor chain draws on TRBV5-4 and TRBJ2-5; TRBD2 agrees with 8 junctional bases. The sample comprised naive CD4+ T cells sorted from blood. In light of the paper, this sample's cell subset or site label describes: CD45RA+ positively selected. This receptor was taken from a man aged 25 to 40 in good health. The CDR3 protein: CASSLPLTGGAETQYF. The sequenced DNA is TGTGCCAGCAGCTTACCTCTGACGGGGGGGGCGGAGACCCAGTACTTC.